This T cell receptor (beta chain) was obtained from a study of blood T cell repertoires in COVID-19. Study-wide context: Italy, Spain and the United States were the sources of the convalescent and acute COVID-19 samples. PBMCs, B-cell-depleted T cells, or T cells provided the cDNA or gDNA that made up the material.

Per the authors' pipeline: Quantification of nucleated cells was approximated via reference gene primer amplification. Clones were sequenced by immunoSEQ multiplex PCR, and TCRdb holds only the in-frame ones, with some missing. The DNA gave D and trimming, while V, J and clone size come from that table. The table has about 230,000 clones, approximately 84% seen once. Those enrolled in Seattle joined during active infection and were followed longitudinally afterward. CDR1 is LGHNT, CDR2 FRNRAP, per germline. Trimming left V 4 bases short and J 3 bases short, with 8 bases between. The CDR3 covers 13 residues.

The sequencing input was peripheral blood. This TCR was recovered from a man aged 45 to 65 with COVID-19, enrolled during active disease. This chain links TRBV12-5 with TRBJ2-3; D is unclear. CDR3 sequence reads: CASGWSGTDTQYF. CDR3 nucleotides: TGTGCTAGTGGTTGGTCCGGGACAGATACGCAGTATTTT.